The clone carrying this T cell receptor beta chain was observed a few times. The sample is drawn from a study of T-cell memory formation after mild COVID-19. CDR1 SQVTM and CDR2 ANQGSEA come from the germline V gene. The CDR3 loop spans 11 amino acids. Trimming pared 2 bases from V and 2 bases from J, leaving 1 base between. TCRdb re-derived calls from the 5' RACE reads in MiXCR, one entry per CDR3 protein. The sample has under 250,000 distinct CDR3 sequences; more than 8% are singletons. The chain is built from TRBV29-1 and TRBJ2-1; D unresolved. The source is a man aged 18-30 years who had mild COVID-19 (a few samples of this study predate the infection). Cell type and time point are not known. The sample comprised PBMCs or a T cell subset sorted from them (not recorded which). DNA of the CDR3: TGCAGCGTTGAAACCTACAATGAGCAGTTCTTC. Amino acids: CSVETYNEQFF.